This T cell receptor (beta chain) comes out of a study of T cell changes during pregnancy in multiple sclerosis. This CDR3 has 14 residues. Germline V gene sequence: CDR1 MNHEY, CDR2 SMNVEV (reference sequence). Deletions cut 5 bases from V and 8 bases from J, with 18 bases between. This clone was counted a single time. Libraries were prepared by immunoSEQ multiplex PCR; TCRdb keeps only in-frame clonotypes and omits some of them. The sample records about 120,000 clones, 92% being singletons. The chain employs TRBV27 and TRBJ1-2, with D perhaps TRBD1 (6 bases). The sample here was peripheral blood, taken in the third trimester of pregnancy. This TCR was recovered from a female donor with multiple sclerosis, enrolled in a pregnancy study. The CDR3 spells CASSPLGGGGGYTF. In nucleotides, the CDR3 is TGTGCCAGCAGTCCCCTGGGGGGGGGCGGAGGCTACACCTTC.